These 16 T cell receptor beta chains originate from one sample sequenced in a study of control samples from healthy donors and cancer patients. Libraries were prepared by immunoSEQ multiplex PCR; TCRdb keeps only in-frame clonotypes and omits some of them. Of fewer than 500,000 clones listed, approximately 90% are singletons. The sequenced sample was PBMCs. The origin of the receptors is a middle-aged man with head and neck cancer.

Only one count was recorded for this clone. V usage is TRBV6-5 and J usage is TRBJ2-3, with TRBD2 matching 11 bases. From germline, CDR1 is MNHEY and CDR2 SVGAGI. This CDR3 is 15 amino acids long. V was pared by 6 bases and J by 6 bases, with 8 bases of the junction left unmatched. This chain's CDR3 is CASSSSGGPQDTQYF. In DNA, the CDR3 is TGTGCCAGCAGCTCTAGCGGGGGGCCCCAGGATACGCAGTATTTT.

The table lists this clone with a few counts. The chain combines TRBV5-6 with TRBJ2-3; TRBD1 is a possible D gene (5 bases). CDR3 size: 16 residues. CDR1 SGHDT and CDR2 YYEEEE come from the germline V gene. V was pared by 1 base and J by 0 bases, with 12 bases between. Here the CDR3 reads CASSLLKGFSTDTQYF. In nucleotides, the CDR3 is TGTGCCAGCAGCTTGCTTAAGGGGTTTAGCACAGATACGCAGTATTTT.

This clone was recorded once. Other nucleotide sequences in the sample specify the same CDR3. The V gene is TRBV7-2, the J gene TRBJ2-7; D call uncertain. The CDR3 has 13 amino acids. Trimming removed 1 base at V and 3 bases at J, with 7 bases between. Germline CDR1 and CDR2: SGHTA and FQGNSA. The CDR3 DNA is TGTGCCAGCAGCTTAGGGGGAAACTACGAGCAGTACTTC. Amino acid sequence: CASSLGGNYEQYF.

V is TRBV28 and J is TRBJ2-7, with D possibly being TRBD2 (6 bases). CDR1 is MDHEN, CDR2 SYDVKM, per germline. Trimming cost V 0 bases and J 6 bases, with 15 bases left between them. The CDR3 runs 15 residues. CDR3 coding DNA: TGTGCCAGCAGTTTATGGGGCGGGACCAGCGGCGAGCAGTACTTC. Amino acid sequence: CASSLWGGTSGEQYF.

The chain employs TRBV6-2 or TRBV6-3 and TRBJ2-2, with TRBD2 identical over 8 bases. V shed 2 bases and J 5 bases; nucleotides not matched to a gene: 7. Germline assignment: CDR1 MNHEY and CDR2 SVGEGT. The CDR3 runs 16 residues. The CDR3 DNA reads TGTGCCAGCAGTTACGCATCGGGGGGGCAAACCGGGGAGCTGTTTTTT. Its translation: CASSYASGGQTGELFF.

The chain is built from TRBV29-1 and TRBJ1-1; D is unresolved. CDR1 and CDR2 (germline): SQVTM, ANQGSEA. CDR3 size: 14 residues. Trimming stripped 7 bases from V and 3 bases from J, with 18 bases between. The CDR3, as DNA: TGCAGCGGGATCGACATTGGGCCCGACACTGAAGCTTTCTTT. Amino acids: CSGIDIGPDTEAFF. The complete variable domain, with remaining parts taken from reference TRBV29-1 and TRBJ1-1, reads SAVISQKPSRDICQRGTSLTIQCQVDSQVTMMFWYRQQPGQSLTLIATANQGSEATYESGFVIDKFPISRPNLTFSTLTVSNMSPEDSSIYLCSGIDIGPDTEAFFGQGTRLTVV.

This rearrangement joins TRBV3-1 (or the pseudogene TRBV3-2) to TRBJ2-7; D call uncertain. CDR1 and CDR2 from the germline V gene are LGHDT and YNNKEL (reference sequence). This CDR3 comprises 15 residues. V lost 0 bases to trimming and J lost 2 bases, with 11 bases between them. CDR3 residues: CASSQDFVRAYEQYF. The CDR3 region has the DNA TGTGCCAGCAGCCAAGATTTCGTCCGGGCCTACGAGCAGTACTTC.

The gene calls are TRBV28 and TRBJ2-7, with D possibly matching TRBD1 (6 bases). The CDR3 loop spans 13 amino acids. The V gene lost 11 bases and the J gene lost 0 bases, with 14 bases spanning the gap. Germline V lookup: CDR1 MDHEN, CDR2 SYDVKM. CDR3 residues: CAAGAASSYEQYF. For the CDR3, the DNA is TGTGCCGCAGGGGCAGCCAGCTCCTACGAGCAGTACTTC.

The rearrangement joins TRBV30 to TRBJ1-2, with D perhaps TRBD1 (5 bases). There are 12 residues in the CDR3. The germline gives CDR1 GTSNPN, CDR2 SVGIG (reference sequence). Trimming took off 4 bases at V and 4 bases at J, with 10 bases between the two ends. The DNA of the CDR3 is TGTGCCTGGACTGTGGGGGGCTATGGCTACACCTTC. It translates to CAWTVGGYGYTF.

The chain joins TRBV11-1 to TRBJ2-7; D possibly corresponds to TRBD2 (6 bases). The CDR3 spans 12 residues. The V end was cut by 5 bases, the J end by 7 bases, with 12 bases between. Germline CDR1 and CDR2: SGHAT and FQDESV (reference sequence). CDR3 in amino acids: CASSPLGGEQYF. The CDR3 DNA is TGTGCCAGCAGCCCCCTCGGGGGAGAGCAGTACTTC.

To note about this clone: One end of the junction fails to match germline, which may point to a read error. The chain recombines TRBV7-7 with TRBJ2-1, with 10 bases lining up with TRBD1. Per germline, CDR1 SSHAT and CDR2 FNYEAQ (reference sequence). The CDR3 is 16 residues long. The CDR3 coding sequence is TGTGCTAGCAGCTTAGGGGCCGGGACAGGGGTCAATGAGCAGTTCTTC. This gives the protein CASSLGAGTGVNEQFF.

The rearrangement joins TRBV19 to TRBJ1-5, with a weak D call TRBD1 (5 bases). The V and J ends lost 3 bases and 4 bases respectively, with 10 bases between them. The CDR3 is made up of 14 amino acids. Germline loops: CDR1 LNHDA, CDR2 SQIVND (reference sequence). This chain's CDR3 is CASSIGGRNQPQHF. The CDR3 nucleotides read TGTGCCAGTAGTATTGGGGGAAGAAATCAGCCCCAGCATTTT. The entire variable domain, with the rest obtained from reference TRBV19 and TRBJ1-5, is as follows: DGGITQSPKYLFRKEGQNVTLSCEQNLNHDAMYWYRQDPGQGLRLIYYSQIVNDFQKGDIAEGYSVSREKKESFPLTVTSAQKNPTAFYLCASSIGGRNQPQHFGDGTRLSIL.

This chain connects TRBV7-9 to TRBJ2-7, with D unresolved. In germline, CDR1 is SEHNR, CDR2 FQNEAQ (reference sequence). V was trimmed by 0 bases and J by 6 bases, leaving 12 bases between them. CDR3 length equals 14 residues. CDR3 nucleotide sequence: TGTGCCAGCAGCTTAGCTATCGGGCTAACCGAGCAGTACTTC. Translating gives CASSLAIGLTEQYF.

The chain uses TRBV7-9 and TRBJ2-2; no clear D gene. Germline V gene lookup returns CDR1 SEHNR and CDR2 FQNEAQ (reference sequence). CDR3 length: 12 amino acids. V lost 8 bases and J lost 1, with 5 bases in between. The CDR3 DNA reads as TGTGCCAGCCTCGGGAACACCGGGGAGCTGTTTTTT. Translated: CASLGNTGELFF.

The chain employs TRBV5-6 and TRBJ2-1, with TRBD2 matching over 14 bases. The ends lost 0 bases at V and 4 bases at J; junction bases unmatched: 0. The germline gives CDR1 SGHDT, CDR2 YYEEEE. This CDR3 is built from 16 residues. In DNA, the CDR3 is TGTGCCAGCAGCTTGGGGACTAGCGGGGGGTACAATGAGCAGTTCTTC. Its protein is CASSLGTSGGYNEQFF.

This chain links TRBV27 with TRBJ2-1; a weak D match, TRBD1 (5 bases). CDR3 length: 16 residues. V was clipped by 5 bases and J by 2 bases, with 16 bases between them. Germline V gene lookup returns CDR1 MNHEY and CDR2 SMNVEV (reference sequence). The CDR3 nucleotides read TGTGCCAGCAGTCTCCAGCAGGGATTGACCTACAATGAGCAGTTCTTC. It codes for CASSLQQGLTYNEQFF.